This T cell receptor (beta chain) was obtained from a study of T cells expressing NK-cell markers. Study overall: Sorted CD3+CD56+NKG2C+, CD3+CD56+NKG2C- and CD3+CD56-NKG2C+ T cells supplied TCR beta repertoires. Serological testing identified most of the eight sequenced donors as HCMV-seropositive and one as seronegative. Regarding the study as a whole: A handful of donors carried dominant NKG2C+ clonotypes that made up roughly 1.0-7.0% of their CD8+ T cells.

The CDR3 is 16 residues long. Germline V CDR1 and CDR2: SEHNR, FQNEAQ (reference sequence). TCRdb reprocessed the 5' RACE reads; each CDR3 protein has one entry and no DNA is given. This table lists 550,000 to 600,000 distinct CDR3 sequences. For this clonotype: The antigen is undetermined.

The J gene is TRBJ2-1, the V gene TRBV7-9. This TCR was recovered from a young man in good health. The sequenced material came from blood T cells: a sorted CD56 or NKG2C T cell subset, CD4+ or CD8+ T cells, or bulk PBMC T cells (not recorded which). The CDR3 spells CASSLDFQSSYNEQFF.